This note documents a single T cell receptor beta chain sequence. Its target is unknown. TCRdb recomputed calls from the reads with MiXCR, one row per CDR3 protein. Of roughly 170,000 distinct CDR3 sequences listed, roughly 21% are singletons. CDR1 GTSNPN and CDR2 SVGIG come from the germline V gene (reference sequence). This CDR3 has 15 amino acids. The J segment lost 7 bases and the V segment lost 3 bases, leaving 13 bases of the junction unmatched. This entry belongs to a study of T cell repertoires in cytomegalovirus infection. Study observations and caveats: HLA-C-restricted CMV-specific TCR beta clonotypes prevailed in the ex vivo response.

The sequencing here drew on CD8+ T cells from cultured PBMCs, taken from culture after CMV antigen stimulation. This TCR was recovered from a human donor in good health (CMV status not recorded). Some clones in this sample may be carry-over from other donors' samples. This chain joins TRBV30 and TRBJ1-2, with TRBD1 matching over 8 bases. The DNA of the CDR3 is TGTGCCTGGAGCGGCCACAGGGACAGGCGGTTTGGCTACACCTTC. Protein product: CAWSGHRDRRFGYTF. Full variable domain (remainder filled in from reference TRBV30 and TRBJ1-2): SQTIHQWPATLVQPVGSPLSLECTVEGTSNPNLYWYRQAAGRGLQLLFYSVGIGQISSEVPQNLSASRPQDRQFILSSKKLLLSDSGFYLCAWSGHRDRRFGYTFGSGTRLTVV.